One sample yielded the 24 T cell receptor beta chains listed below, sequenced in a study of PD-1 blockade in classical Hodgkin lymphoma. There was relapse after autologous stem cell transplantation in every patient, and there was variation in brentuximab vedotin exposure. This table comes from immunoSEQ multiplex PCR, and its TCRdb copy is limited to in-frame clones, with some not included. Of approximately 100,000 clones in the sample, roughly 91% were seen once. The source material was peripheral blood mononuclear cells (PBMCs), sampled before the second cycle of nivolumab. The receptors shown here come from a human donor with classical Hodgkin lymphoma.

This chain joins TRBV30 and TRBJ1-2; the D is unclear. Germline lookup yields CDR1 GTSNPN and CDR2 SVGIG (reference sequence). The CDR3 consists of 13 residues. V lost 6 bases and J 7 bases, leaving 18 bases between the germline ends. CDR3 in DNA: TGTGCCTGCTCATGGACGAAGCACTCTGGCTACACCTTC. Translating gives CACSWTKHSGYTF.

The chain has TRBV18 and TRBJ1-4, with a tentative D call TRBD1 (6 bases). The CDR3 length is 17 residues. V lost 5 bases, J lost 0 bases, and 16 bases lay in between. Germline V gene lookup returns CDR1 KGHSH and CDR2 LQKENI. The CDR3 DNA reads as TGTGCCAGCTCAAAAATAGGGGGAAGAGCAACTAATGAAAAACTGTTTTTT. This codes for CASSKIGGRATNEKLFF.

CDR3 sequence reads: CASSAGGSGGEQYF. The CDR3 nucleotides are TGTGCCAGCAGCGCAGGTGGTAGCGGGGGCGAGCAGTACTTC. This rearrangement joins TRBV27 to TRBJ2-7, with TRBD2 identical over 9 bases. The CDR3 has 14 residues. V lost 6 bases, J lost 6 bases, and 9 bases stayed unmatched. Looked up from germline, CDR1 is MNHEY and CDR2 is SMNVEV (reference sequence).

V usage is TRBV27 and J usage is TRBJ2-1, with D tentatively TRBD2 (5 bases). The CDR3 totals 15 residues. CDR1 is MNHEY and CDR2 is SMNVEV in the germline V gene (reference sequence). Trimming cost V 0 bases and J 7 bases, with 13 bases left between them. CDR3 protein: CASSLSSRGYNEQFF. CDR3 in DNA: TGTGCCAGCAGTTTATCGAGCCGGGGTTATAATGAGCAGTTCTTC.

At least ten counts were recorded for this clone. The rearrangement joins TRBV14 to TRBJ1-6, with D perhaps TRBD1 (5 bases). V dropped 0 bases and J dropped 7 bases, with 16 bases sitting between them. Germline CDR1 SGHDN, CDR2 FVKESK. The CDR3 loop spans 17 amino acids. The DNA of the CDR3 is TGTGCCAGCAGCCAAGATCCGCCTCGGGGGAAAAATTCACCCCTCCACTTT. Translated: CASSQDPPRGKNSPLHF. The variable domain in full, completed from reference TRBV14 and TRBJ1-6, reads EAGVTQFPSHSVIEKGQTVTLRCDPISGHDNLYWYRRVMGKEIKFLLHFVKESKQDESGMPNNRFLAERTGGTYSTLKVQPAELEDSGVYFCASSQDPPRGKNSPLHFGNGTRLTVT.

This chain uses TRBV30 with TRBJ2-1; D is unresolved. Germline-derived CDR1 and CDR2 are GTSNPN and SVGIG (reference sequence). The CDR3 runs to 13 residues. V was clipped by 0 bases and J by 11 bases, with 14 bases between them. This CDR3 is CAWSVIPGVKQFF. In DNA form, the CDR3 reads TGTGCCTGGAGTGTAATCCCCGGTGTAAAGCAGTTCTTC.

The V gene is TRBV4-2, the J gene TRBJ1-3; a possible D gene is TRBD1 (5 bases). The V gene lost 0 bases and the J gene lost 3 bases, with 12 bases spanning the gap. CDR3 length: 16 amino acids. CDR1 is LGHNA and CDR2 is YNFKEQ in the germline V gene. The CDR3 coding sequence is TGTGCCAGCAGCCAAGACGGGGGAACAATTGGAAACACCATATATTTT. Protein sequence: CASSQDGGTIGNTIYF.

Only one count was recorded for this clone. The V gene is TRBV2, the J gene TRBJ2-7, with D unclear. Trimming took off 6 bases at V and 0 bases at J, with 12 bases between the two ends. Germline V gene data show CDR1 as SNHLY and CDR2 as FYNNEI. The CDR3 sequence is 14 residues long. Written as DNA, the CDR3 is TGTGCCAGCAGGGCCGGGCCCAGCTCCTACGAGCAGTACTTC. This gives the protein CASRAGPSSYEQYF.

The rearrangement links TRBV12-5 to TRBJ2-1; TRBD2 matches at 8 bases. The junction had 6 bases not matched to a gene; V was cut back by 7 bases and J by 4 bases. Germline V gene sequence: CDR1 LGHNT, CDR2 FRNRAP. CDR3 length: 14 amino acids. Here the CDR3 DNA reads TGTGCTAGTGTTAACGGGGGGGGTTACAATGAGCAGTTCTTC. It yields the protein CASVNGGGYNEQFF.

The table lists this clone with a few counts. The rearrangement joins TRBV20-1 to TRBJ1-2, with D tentatively TRBD1 (5 bases). Germline CDR1 is DFQATT and CDR2 is SNEGSKA (reference sequence). Trimming removed 3 bases at V and 8 bases at J, with 10 bases between. There are 11 residues in the CDR3. The chain's CDR3 is CSASNPGGYTF. In DNA form, the CDR3 reads TGCAGTGCTAGTAACCCAGGGGGCTACACCTTC.

The chain carries TRBV18 and TRBJ2-7; D perhaps matches TRBD2 (7 bases). This CDR3 contains 15 residues. Germline V gene data show CDR1 as KGHSH and CDR2 as LQKENI. V was cut by 5 bases and J by 4 bases, with 18 bases left in between. Here the CDR3 reads CASSKLGGRRYEQYF. DNA for the CDR3: TGTGCCAGCTCAAAACTGGGGGGGCGCAGATACGAGCAGTACTTC. Filled out from reference TRBV18 and TRBJ2-7, the complete variable domain reads NAGVMQNPRHLVRRRGQEARLRCSPMKGHSHVYWYRQLPEEGLKFMVYLQKENIIDESGMPKERFSAEFPKEGPSILRIQQVVRGDSAAYFCASSKLGGRRYEQYFGPGTRLTVT.

CDR3 in amino acids: CASSFRDRENYGYTF. The CDR3, as DNA: TGTGCCAGCAGTTTCAGGGACAGGGAGAACTATGGCTACACCTTC. The chain employs TRBV27 and TRBJ1-2; TRBD1 matches 9 bases. Germline CDR1 MNHEY, CDR2 SMNVEV (reference sequence). The V and J ends lost 3 bases and 2 bases, in that order; junction bases with no gene match: 4. The CDR3 extends over 15 amino acids.

The genes are TRBV19 and TRBJ1-2; 7 bases fit TRBD1. CDR1 and CDR2 from the germline V gene are LNHDA and SQIVND (reference sequence). This CDR3 has 12 residues. V shed 9 bases, J shed 2 bases, and the junction held 3 bases outside the gene matches. CDR3 nucleotide sequence: TGTGCCAGCAAGACAGGGAACTATGGCTACACCTTC. Translation gives CASKTGNYGYTF.

The V gene is TRBV6-6, the J gene TRBJ2-7, with D perhaps being TRBD1 or TRBD2 (5 bases each). Trimming left V 6 bases short and J 6 bases short, with 12 bases between. The CDR3 covers 12 residues. Germline V gene sequence: CDR1 MNHNY, CDR2 SVGAGI (reference sequence). The CDR3 is CASRRGPGEQYF. The DNA for the CDR3 is TGTGCCAGCAGACGGGGCCCAGGCGAGCAGTACTTC.

This clone was detected only a few times. This chain connects TRBV5-1 to TRBJ1-1; no clear D gene. The CDR3 extends over 15 amino acids. Looked up from germline, CDR1 is SGHRS and CDR2 is YFSETQ. V lost 0 bases and J lost 0, with 9 bases in between. The CDR3 DNA reads TGCGCCAGCAGCTTGGTAGGAGACATGAACACTGAAGCTTTCTTT. Translation gives CASSLVGDMNTEAFF. The whole variable domain, filled in from reference TRBV5-1 and TRBJ1-1, reads KAGVTQTPRYLIKTRGQQVTLSCSPISGHRSVSWYQQTPGQGLQFLFEYFSETQRNKGNFPGRFSGRQFSNSRSEMNVSTLELGDSALYLCASSLVGDMNTEAFFGQGTRLTVV.

V is TRBV6-1 and J is TRBJ1-2, with 10 nucleotides matching TRBD1. CDR3 length: 15 residues. Unmatched junction bases numbered 6, after V lost 8 bases and J lost 0 bases. The germline CDR1 and CDR2 sequences are MNHNS and SASEGT. The CDR3 DNA follows: TGTGCCAGCCGGGACAGGGGAGGTGCTAACTATGGCTACACCTTC. This translates into CASRDRGGANYGYTF.

The genes are TRBV7-9 and TRBJ1-1; D ambiguous. This CDR3 is built from 13 residues. Trimming took off 4 bases at V and 7 bases at J, with 13 bases between the two ends. CDR1 and CDR2 from the germline V gene are SEHNR and FQNEAQ (reference sequence). CDR3 nucleotide sequence: TGTGCCAGCAGCTACCAACGAGGTGTTGAAGCTTTCTTT. It translates to CASSYQRGVEAFF.

Concerning this clone: Other DNA variants within this sample encode the same CDR3. J is TRBJ2-2 and V is TRBV4-2; 7 bases fit TRBD2. J lost 2 bases, V lost 0 bases, and 3 bases had no gene match. The CDR3 covers 16 residues. From germline, CDR1 is LGHNA and CDR2 YNFKEQ. CDR3 in amino acids: CASSQELAVNTGELFF. The CDR3 DNA reads as TGTGCCAGCAGCCAAGAGCTAGCGGTTAACACCGGGGAGCTGTTTTTT.

The chain links TRBV6-6 to TRBJ1-5, with D uncertain. V shed 6 bases and J shed 6 bases, with 9 bases lying between them. This CDR3 is 12 amino acids long. Germline assignment: CDR1 MNHNY and CDR2 SVGAGI (reference sequence). The CDR3 loop reads CASSPTGQPQHF. The CDR3 nucleotides are TGTGCCAGCAGCCCAACCGGTCAGCCCCAGCATTTT.

To note about this clone: The sample carries other DNA sequences with the same CDR3. The chain combines TRBV12-5 with TRBJ2-3; TRBD2 agrees at 8 bases. Germline CDR1 is LGHNT and CDR2 is FRNRAP. The CDR3 totals 15 residues. Unmatched junction bases numbered 7, after V lost 5 bases and J lost 3 bases. The CDR3 DNA follows: TGTGCTAGTGGTCCCGGGGGGGCCTCGACAGATACGCAGTATTTT. Translated, it gives CASGPGGASTDTQYF.

V is TRBV7-9 and J is TRBJ2-2, with D possibly matching TRBD2 (5 bases). Trimming removed 4 bases from V and 3 bases from J, with 12 bases in between. From germline, CDR1 is SEHNR and CDR2 FQNEAQ (reference sequence). The CDR3 length is 15 residues. The CDR3 loop reads CASSSRWTHTGELFF. The CDR3 bases are TGTGCCAGCAGCTCCCGCTGGACTCACACCGGGGAGCTGTTTTTT.

This sequence joins TRBV11-1 and TRBJ1-1; D call uncertain. CDR1 and CDR2 from the germline V gene are SGHAT and FQDESV (reference sequence). This CDR3 has 13 residues. V was shortened by 3 bases and J by 1 base, with 6 bases between the two germline ends. The CDR3 coding sequence is TGTGCCAGCAGCTTCGGAAAGAACACTGAAGCTTTCTTT. It encodes CASSFGKNTEAFF.

This chain connects TRBV11-2 to TRBJ1-2; a possible D gene is TRBD1 (5 bases). CDR3 length: 14 amino acids. Per the germline V gene, CDR1 is SGHAT and CDR2 is FQNNGV. Trimming took 0 bases from V and 10 from J, leaving 15 bases between them. CDR3 nucleotides: TGTGCCAGCAGCTTAGATACCGGGGGTACGGACTACACCTTC. Translating it yields CASSLDTGGTDYTF. The whole variable domain, filled in from reference TRBV11-2 and TRBJ1-2, reads EAGVAQSPRYKIIEKRQSVAFWCNPISGHATLYWYQQILGQGPKLLIQFQNNGVVDDSQLPKDRFSAERLKGVDSTLKIQPAKLEDSAVYLCASSLDTGGTDYTFGSGTRLTVV.

V gene TRBV7-3 combines with J gene TRBJ1-1, with D tentatively TRBD1 (5 bases). Germline V gene data show CDR1 as SGHTA and CDR2 as FQGTGA. CDR3 length equals 13 residues. With 5 bases removed from V and 4 bases from J, the gap between germline ends came to 11 bases. For the CDR3, the DNA is TGTGCCAGCAGCGAAATCGGGGGCACTGAAGCTTTCTTT. Translation gives CASSEIGGTEAFF.